Sequencing of this T cell receptor beta chain was carried out in a study of human T cells and chemical hapten exposure. Time point of the sample: pre-sensitization, week 0. Treatment meaning: therapeutic diphenylcyclopropenone sensitization with weekly scalp DPC. V lost 4 bases, J lost 1 base, and 4 bases stayed unmatched. Germline-derived CDR1 and CDR2 are KGHDR and SFDVKD. CDR3 length: 15 amino acids. Per the authors' pipeline: A per-sample median of approximately 87,000 TCRs was observed, with counts ranging from about 23,224 to 690,600. TCRdb re-analysed the RACE reads in MiXCR, keeping a single row per CDR3 protein. It is TCRdb's table, rather than the study itself, that gives the V and J calls and clone size. The table has about 290,000 distinct CDR3 sequences, around 7.7% seen once.

Sequencing was performed on whole blood, taken in connection with sensitization to the hapten diphenylcyclopropenone (DPC). The chain uses TRBV24-1 and TRBJ1-1, with 8 bases fitting TRBD1. This sequence was found in a man younger than 35 with alopecia areata. Some clones in this sample may be carry-over from other donors' samples. Here the CDR3 DNA reads TGTGCCACCAGTGACTCGACAGGGGCGAACACTGAAGCTTTCTTT. Translating gives CATSDSTGANTEAFF.